Following are 10 T cell receptor beta chains from one sample sequenced in a study of CD8+ T cells in alopecia areata. Extracted RNA was reverse transcribed, and the resulting cDNA served as sequencing template. Some clones are missing from TCRdb's copy, which holds only in-frame ones; the method was immunoSEQ multiplex PCR. This sample yields 37,000 or so clones, of which roughly 53% are seen a single time; about 1.8% belongs to the top ten. The authors sorted CD4+ cells into CD25+CD127- cells for roughly five patients. The sequenced sample was CD4+ Tregs sorted from blood. Receptors originate from a human donor with alopecia areata.

Within the sample, this clone is medium-sized. The J gene is TRBJ2-5, the V gene TRBV4-1; D ambiguous. The CDR3 length is 12 residues. Deletions cut 0 bases from V and 5 bases from J, with 4 bases between. Germline CDR1 reads MGHRA; CDR2 reads YSYEKL. The CDR3 is CASSQEGETQYF. The DNA for the CDR3 is TGCGCCAGCAGCCAAGAAGGGGAGACCCAGTACTTC.

This clone is classed as medium-sized. CDR3 DNA: TGTGCCAGCAGGCCTCCCGACAGGGGAGACTACGAGCAGTACTTC. Translated: CASRPPDRGDYEQYF. The V and J genes are TRBV28 and TRBJ2-7, with 8 positions matching TRBD1. The junction had 10 bases not matched to a gene; V was cut back by 6 bases and J by 3 bases. The CDR3 is 15 amino acids. Germline assignment: CDR1 MDHEN and CDR2 SYDVKM.

This clone was observed a single time. J is TRBJ1-2 and V is TRBV7-2; D is undetermined. The germline V and J ends were trimmed by 3 bases and 4 bases, with 6 bases remaining between them. CDR1 and CDR2 (germline): SGHTA, FQGNSA. The CDR3 is 12 residues long. CDR3 in amino acids: CASSLGAYGYTF. As DNA, the CDR3 is TGTGCCAGCAGCTTGGGCGCCTATGGCTACACCTTC. Using reference TRBV7-2 and TRBJ1-2 for the parts outside the CDR3, the full variable domain is GAGVSQSPSNKVTEKGKDVELRCDPISGHTALYWYRQSLGQGLEFLIYFQGNSAPDKSGLPSDRFSAERTGGSVSTLTIQRTQQEDSAVYLCASSLGAYGYTFGSGTRLTVV.

V gene TRBV7-8 combines with J gene TRBJ2-1; 11 nucleotides line up with TRBD2. The CDR3 contains 16 residues. The germline V gene has CDR1 SGHVS and CDR2 FQNEAQ. Trimming at V came to 3 bases and at J to 4 bases, leaving 5 bases not matched to a gene. CDR3 nucleotides: TGTGCCAGCAGCTTGTTTCTAGCGGGGGGTTACAATGAGCAGTTCTTC. It is translated as CASSLFLAGGYNEQFF.

The sample holds a few counts of this clone. V is TRBV7-9 and J is TRBJ1-4; D is possibly TRBD1 (6 bases). Germline V gene data show CDR1 as SEHNR and CDR2 as FQNEAQ (reference sequence). Between the trimmed V and J ends, which lost 5 bases and 8 bases, there was a span of 15 bases. This CDR3 region has 14 residues. The CDR3: CASSLQGSGEKLFF. The CDR3, as DNA: TGTGCCAGCAGCCTTCAGGGGAGTGGAGAAAAACTGTTTTTT.

This clone was seen only once. The V call is TRBV7-3, the J call TRBJ2-1, with 9 bases aligning to TRBD1. The CDR3 consists of 15 residues. Germline CDR1 reads SGHTA; CDR2 reads FQGTGA. The ends lost 3 bases at V and 5 bases at J; junction bases unmatched: 5. The CDR3 loop reads CASSFTGQGHNEQFF. The CDR3, as DNA: TGTGCCAGCAGCTTCACGGGACAGGGACACAATGAGCAGTTCTTC.

This clone was counted only a few times. The rearrangement uses TRBV5-1 and TRBJ2-7; TRBD1 matches 9 bases. CDR1 and CDR2 (germline): SGHRS, YFSETQ. This CDR3 has 14 amino acids. The V and J ends lost 0 bases and 5 bases, in that order; junction bases with no gene match: 3. The CDR3 loop is CASSLAGTGHEQYF. The CDR3, as DNA: TGCGCCAGCAGCTTGGCCGGGACAGGGCACGAGCAGTACTTC.

The CDR3 coding sequence is TGCGCCAGCAGCTTGGCCGACAACTATGGCTACACCTTC. As protein: CASSLADNYGYTF. This chain connects TRBV5-1 to TRBJ1-2; D unclear. The CDR3 runs 13 residues. V was pared by 0 bases and J by 2 bases, with 5 bases between. The V gene's germline CDR1 is SGHRS and CDR2 YFSETQ.

This clone is a singleton in its sample. This sequence joins TRBV4-2 and TRBJ1-6; tentative D call: TRBD1 (6 bases). CDR3 length: 17 amino acids. Trimming pared 0 bases from V and 1 base from J, leaving 10 bases between. Germline values: CDR1 LGHNA, CDR2 YNFKEQ. CDR3 bases: TGTGCCAGCAGCCAAGATATTGACAGGTCCTATAATTCACCCCTCCACTTT. This sequence encodes CASSQDIDRSYNSPLHF.

This clone occurred a few times. The chain employs TRBV5-6 and TRBJ2-7; D ambiguous. The V end was cut by 4 bases, the J end by 7 bases, with 18 bases between. CDR1 SGHDT and CDR2 YYEEEE come from the germline V gene. This CDR3 is built from 14 residues. The CDR3 DNA reads TGTGCCAGCAGCAGCCGGGCTCGTCGTGTGGAGCAGTACTTC. It specifies CASSSRARRVEQYF.